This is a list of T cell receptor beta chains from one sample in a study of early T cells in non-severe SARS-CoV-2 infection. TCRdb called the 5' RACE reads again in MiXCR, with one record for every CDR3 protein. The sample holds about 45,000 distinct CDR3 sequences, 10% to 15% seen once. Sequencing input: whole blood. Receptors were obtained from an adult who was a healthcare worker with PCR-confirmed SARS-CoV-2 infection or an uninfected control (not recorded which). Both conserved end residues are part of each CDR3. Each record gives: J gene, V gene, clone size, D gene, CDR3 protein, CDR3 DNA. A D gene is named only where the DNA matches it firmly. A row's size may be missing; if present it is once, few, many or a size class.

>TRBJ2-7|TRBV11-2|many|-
CASSWGFSYEQYF
TGTGCCAGCAGTTGGGGGTTCTCCTACGAGCAGTACTTC
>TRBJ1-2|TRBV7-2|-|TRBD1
CASSYGQGYGYTF
TGTGCCAGCAGCTATGGACAGGGCTATGGCTACACCTTC
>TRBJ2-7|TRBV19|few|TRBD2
CASGPSGSSYEQYF
TGTGCCAGTGGCCCTAGCGGGAGCTCCTACGAGCAGTACTTC
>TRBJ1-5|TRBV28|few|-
CASQGSNQPQHF
TGTGCCAGTCAGGGTAGCAATCAGCCCCAGCATTTT
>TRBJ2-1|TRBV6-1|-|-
CASSEAGISYNEQFF
TGTGCCAGCAGTGAAGCCGGGATCTCCTACAATGAGCAGTTCTTC
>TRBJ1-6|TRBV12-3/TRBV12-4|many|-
CASSRELYNSPLHF
TGTGCCAGCAGTCGGGAGCTTTATAATTCACCCCTCCACTTT
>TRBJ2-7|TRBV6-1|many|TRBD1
CASSKTGISYEQYF
TGTGCCAGCAGTAAGACAGGGATATCCTACGAGCAGTACTTC
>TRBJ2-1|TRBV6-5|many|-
CASSYSPTSNEQFF
TGTGCCAGCAGTTACTCCCCCACTTCGAATGAGCAGTTCTTC
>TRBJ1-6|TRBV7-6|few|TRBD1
CASSLASGGSPLHF
TGTGCCAGCAGCTTAGCCTCAGGGGGATCACCCCTCCACTTT
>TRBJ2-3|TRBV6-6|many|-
CASKVPGSTDTQYF
TGTGCCAGCAAGGTGCCGGGCAGCACAGATACGCAGTATTTT
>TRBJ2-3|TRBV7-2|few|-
CASTRLLRDTQYF
TGTGCCAGCACCCGCTTGTTAAGAGATACGCAGTATTTT
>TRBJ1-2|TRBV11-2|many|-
CASSSTENYGYTF
TGTGCCAGCAGCTCGACAGAGAACTATGGCTACACCTTC
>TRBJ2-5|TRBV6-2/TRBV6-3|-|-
CASSLYRVQETQYF
TGTGCCAGCAGTTTATACAGGGTTCAGGAGACCCAGTACTTC
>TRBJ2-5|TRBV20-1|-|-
CSARDLRGGTQYF
TGCAGTGCTAGGGATCTACGGGGAGGGACCCAGTACTTC
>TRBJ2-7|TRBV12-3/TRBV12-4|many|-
CASSFGSEGNYEQYF
TGTGCCAGCAGTTTTGGTAGCGAGGGGAACTACGAGCAGTACTTC
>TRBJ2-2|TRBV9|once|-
CASSVAGELFF
TGTGCCAGCAGCGTAGCCGGGGAGCTGTTTTTT
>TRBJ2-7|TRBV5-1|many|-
CASSFGSRTAQIYEQYF
TGCGCCAGCAGCTTTGGTTCCCGGACAGCCCAGATCTACGAGCAGTACTTC
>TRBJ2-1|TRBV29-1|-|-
CSIKTRISNNEQFF
TGCAGCATTAAGACCCGAATAAGCAACAATGAGCAGTTCTTC
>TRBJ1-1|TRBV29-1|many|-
CSVEEGRRAFF
TGCAGCGTTGAGGAGGGGAGGAGGGCTTTCTTT
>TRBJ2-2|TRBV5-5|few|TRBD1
CAGPGQLCTGELFF
TGTGCCGGCCCGGGACAGTTATGCACCGGGGAGCTGTTTTTT
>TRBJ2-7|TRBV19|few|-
CASSGGPYEQYF
TGTGCCAGTAGCGGGGGGCCCTACGAGCAGTACTTC
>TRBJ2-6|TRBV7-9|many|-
CASSSEWGANVLTF
TGTGCCAGCAGCTCCGAGTGGGGGGCCAACGTCCTGACTTTC
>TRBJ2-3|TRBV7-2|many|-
CASSLMGSVGDTQYF
TGTGCCAGCAGCTTAATGGGAAGCGTCGGAGATACGCAGTATTTT
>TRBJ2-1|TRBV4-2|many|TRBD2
CASSRLAGGVNEQFF
TGTGCCAGCAGCCGTCTAGCGGGAGGTGTGAATGAGCAGTTCTTC
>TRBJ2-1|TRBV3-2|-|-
CASSLSDVIEQFF
TGTGCCAGCAGCCTCTCAGATGTTATTGAGCAGTTCTTC
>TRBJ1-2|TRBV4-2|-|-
CASSRLDSDYGYTF
TGTGCCAGCAGCCGCTTGGACTCGGACTATGGCTACACCTTC
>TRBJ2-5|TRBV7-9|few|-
CASSLGVSTQETQYF
TGTGCCAGCAGCTTAGGGGTATCCACCCAAGAGACCCAGTACTTC
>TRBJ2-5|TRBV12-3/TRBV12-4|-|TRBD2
CASNLAGSETQYF
TGTGCCAGCAACTTAGCGGGGTCAGAGACCCAGTACTTC
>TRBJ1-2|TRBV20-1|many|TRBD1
CSARSPGQGAGGYTF
TGCAGTGCTAGATCCCCCGGACAGGGGGCGGGAGGCTACACCTTC
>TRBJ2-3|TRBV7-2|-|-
CASSPISSSTDTQYF
TGTGCCAGCAGCCCGATTAGCTCTAGCACAGATACGCAGTATTTT
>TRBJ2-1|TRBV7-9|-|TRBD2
CASSAGLAVSHNEQFF
TGTGCCAGCAGCGCGGGACTAGCGGTTTCGCACAATGAGCAGTTCTTC